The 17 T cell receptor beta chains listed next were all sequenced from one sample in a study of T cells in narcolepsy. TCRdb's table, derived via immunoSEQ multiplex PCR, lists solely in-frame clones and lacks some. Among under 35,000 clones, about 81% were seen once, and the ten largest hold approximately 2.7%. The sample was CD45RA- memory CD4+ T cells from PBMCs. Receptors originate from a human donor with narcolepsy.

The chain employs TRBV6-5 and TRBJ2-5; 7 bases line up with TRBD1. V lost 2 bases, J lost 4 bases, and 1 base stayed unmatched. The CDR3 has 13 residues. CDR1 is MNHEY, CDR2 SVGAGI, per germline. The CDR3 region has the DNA TGTGCCAGCAGTTACGCAGGGGGAGAGACCCAGTACTTC. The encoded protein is CASSYAGGETQYF.

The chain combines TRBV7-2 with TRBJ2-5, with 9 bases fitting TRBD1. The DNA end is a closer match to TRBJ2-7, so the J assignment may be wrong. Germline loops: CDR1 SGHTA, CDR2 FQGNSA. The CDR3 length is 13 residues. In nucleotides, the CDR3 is TGTGCCAGCAGCTCACAGGGGGCCGGCGAGCAGTACTTC. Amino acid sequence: CASSSQGAGEQYF.

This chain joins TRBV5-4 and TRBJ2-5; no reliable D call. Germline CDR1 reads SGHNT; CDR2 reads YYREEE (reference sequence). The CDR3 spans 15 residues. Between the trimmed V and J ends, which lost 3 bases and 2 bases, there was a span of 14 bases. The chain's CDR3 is CASSYGWAEQETQYF. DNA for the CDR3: TGTGCCAGCAGCTACGGGTGGGCAGAACAAGAGACCCAGTACTTC.

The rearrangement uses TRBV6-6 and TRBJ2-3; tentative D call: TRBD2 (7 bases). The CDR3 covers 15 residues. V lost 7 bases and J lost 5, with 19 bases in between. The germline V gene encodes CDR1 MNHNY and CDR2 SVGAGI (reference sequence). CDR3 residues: CASTLSRGAVDTQYF. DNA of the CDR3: TGTGCCAGCACCCTTAGTCGGGGGGCGGTAGATACGCAGTATTTT.

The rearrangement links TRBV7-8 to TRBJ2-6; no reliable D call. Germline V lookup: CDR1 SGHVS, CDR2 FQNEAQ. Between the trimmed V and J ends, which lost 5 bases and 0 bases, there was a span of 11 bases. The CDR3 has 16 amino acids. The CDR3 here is CASSPILSSGANVLTF. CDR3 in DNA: TGTGCCAGCAGCCCTATCCTTAGCTCTGGGGCCAACGTCCTGACTTTC.

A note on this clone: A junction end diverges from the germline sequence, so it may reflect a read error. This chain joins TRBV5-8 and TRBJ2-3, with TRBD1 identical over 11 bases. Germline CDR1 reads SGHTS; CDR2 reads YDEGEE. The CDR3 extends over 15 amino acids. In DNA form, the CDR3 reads TGTGCCAGCAGTTTGGGACAGGGGGGCACAGATACGCAGTATTTT. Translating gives CASSLGQGGTDTQYF. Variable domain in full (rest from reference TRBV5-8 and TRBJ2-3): EAGVTQSPTHLIKTRGQQATLRCSPISGHTSVYWYQQALGLGLQFLLWYDEGEERNRGNFPPRFSGRQFPNYSSELNVNALELEDSALYLCASSLGQGGTDTQYFGPGTRLTVL.

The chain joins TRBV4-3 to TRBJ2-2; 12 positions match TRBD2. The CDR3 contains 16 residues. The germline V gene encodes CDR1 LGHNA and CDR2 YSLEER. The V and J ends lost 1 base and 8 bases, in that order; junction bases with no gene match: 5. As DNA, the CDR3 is TGCGCCAGCAGCCAAGCTAGCGGGGGGGCAGGTGGGGAGCTGTTTTTT. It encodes CASSQASGGAGGELFF.

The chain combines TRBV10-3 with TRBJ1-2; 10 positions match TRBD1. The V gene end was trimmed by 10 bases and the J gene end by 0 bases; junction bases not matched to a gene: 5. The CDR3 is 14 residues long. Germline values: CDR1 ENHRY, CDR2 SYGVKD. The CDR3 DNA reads TGTGCCACCGCGGACAGGGGGACTAACTATGGCTACACCTTC. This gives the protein CATADRGTNYGYTF.

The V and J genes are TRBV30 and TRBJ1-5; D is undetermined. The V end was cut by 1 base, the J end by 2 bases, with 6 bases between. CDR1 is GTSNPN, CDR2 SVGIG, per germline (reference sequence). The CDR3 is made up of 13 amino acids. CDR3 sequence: CAWSEVGNQPQHF. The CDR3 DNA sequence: TGTGCCTGGAGTGAAGTGGGCAATCAGCCCCAGCATTTT.

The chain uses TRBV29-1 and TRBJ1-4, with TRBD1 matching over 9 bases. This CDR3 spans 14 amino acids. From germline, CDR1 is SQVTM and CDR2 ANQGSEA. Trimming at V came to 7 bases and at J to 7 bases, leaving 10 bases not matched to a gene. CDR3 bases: TGCAGCGCCCGCTCGGGACAGGGAATTGAAAAACTGTTTTTT. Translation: CSARSGQGIEKLFF.

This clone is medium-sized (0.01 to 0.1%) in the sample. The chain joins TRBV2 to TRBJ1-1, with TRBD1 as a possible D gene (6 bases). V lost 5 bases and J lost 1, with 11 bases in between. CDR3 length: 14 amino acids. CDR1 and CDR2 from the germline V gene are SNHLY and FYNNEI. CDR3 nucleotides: TGTGCCAGCAGTTTTCAGGGGACGAACACTGAAGCTTTCTTT. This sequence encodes CASSFQGTNTEAFF.

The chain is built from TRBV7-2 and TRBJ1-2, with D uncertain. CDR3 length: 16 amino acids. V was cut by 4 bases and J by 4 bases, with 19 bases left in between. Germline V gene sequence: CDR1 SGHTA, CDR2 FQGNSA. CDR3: CASSSDPGSRIYGYTF. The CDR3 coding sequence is TGTGCCAGCAGCTCCGATCCGGGATCGAGAATCTATGGCTACACCTTC. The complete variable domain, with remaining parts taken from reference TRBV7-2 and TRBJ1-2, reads GAGVSQSPSNKVTEKGKDVELRCDPISGHTALYWYRQSLGQGLEFLIYFQGNSAPDKSGLPSDRFSAERTGGSVSTLTIQRTQQEDSAVYLCASSSDPGSRIYGYTFGSGTRLTVV.

This CDR3 reads CASSESRDRNQETQYF. In DNA, the CDR3 is TGCGCCAGCAGTGAGTCGAGGGACAGAAACCAAGAGACCCAGTACTTC. This chain joins TRBV10-2 and TRBJ2-5; TRBD1 matches at 7 bases. This CDR3 spans 16 amino acids. Looked up from germline, CDR1 is WSHSY and CDR2 is SAAADI. Trimming at V came to 0 bases and at J to 0 bases, leaving 4 bases not matched to a gene.

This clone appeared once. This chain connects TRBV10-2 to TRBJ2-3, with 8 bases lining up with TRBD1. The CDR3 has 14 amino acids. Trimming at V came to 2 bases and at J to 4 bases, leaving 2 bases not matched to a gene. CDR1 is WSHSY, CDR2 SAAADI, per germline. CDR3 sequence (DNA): TGCGCCAGCAGTGAGGCAGGGGGCGCAGATACGCAGTATTTT. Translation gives CASSEAGGADTQYF.

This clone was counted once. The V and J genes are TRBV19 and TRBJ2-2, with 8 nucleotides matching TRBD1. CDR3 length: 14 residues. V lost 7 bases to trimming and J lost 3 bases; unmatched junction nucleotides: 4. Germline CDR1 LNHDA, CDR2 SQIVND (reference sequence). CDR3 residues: CASIDRGDTGELFF. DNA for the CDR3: TGTGCCAGTATCGACAGGGGAGACACCGGGGAGCTGTTTTTT.

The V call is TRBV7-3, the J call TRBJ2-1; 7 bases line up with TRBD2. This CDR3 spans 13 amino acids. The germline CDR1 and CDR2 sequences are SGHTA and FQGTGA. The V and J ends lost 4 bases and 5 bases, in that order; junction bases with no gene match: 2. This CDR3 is CASSSGTNNEQFF. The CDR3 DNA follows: TGTGCCAGCAGCTCCGGGACTAACAATGAGCAGTTCTTC.

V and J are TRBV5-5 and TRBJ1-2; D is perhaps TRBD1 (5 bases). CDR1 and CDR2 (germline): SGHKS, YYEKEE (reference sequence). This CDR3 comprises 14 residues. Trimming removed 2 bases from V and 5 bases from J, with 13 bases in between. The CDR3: CASSLEAGRYGYTF. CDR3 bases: TGTGCCAGCAGCTTAGAGGCAGGGCGATATGGCTACACCTTC.